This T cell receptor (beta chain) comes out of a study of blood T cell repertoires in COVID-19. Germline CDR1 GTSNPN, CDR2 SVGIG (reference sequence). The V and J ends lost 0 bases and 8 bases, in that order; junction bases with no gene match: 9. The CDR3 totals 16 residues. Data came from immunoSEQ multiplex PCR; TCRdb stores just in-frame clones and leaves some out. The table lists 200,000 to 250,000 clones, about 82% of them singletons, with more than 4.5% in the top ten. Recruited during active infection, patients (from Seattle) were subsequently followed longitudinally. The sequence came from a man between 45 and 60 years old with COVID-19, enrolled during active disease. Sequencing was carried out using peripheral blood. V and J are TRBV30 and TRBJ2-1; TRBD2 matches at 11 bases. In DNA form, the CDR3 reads TGTGCCTGGAGTGTGGAACTAGCGGGGGCTCGGGATGAGCAGTTCTTC. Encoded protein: CAWSVELAGARDEQFF.